The 32 T cell receptor beta chains in this list originate from one sample, sequenced in a study of blood T cell repertoires in COVID-19. Only in-frame clones appear in the TCRdb table, and some are missing; sequencing was by immunoSEQ multiplex PCR. The sample has 200,000 to 250,000 clones; more than 85% are singletons. The sequenced sample was peripheral blood. The receptor set was obtained from a man aged 60 to 69 with acute or convalescent COVID-19.

V usage is TRBV18 and J usage is TRBJ2-3, with 8 nucleotides matching TRBD2. Germline values: CDR1 KGHSH, CDR2 LQKENI. V dropped 1 base and J dropped 5; count of bases not matched to a gene: 5. The CDR3 contains 15 residues. CDR3: CASSPLSGGGDTQYF. The CDR3 nucleotides read TGTGCCAGCTCACCACTCAGCGGGGGCGGAGATACGCAGTATTTT.

The chain combines TRBV5-1 with TRBJ2-5; D call uncertain. Germline V lookup: CDR1 SGHRS, CDR2 YFSETQ. This CDR3 region has 12 residues. V lost 4 bases, J lost 0 bases, and 4 bases lay in between. This CDR3 is CASSPDQETQYF. CDR3 bases: TGCGCCAGCAGCCCGGACCAAGAGACCCAGTACTTC.

For this clone: Other DNA sequences in this sample translate to the same CDR3. The chain has TRBV12-3 or TRBV12-4 and TRBJ1-6, with 7 nucleotides matching TRBD1. The trim removed 6 bases at V and 10 bases at J, leaving 6 bases unmatched. The CDR3 runs 13 residues. The CDR3 region is CASSPDRVSPLHF. CDR3 in DNA: TGTGCCAGCAGCCCCGACAGGGTGTCACCCCTCCACTTT.

The gene calls are TRBV15 and TRBJ2-7; 8 bases agree with TRBD1. The CDR3 is 14 residues long. The germline gives CDR1 LNHNV, CDR2 YYDKDF (reference sequence). With V trimmed by 4 bases and J by 2 bases, 4 bases remained unmatched. CDR3 nucleotides: TGTGCCACCAGCACAGGGACAGGCACCTACGAGCAGTACTTC. Amino acid sequence: CATSTGTGTYEQYF.

The chain carries TRBV27 and TRBJ1-2; 8 positions match TRBD1. The CDR3 is made up of 20 amino acids. CDR1 and CDR2 from the germline V gene are MNHEY and SMNVEV (reference sequence). With 6 bases clipped from V and 2 bases from J, the junction kept 23 bases outside the gene matches. The CDR3 loop reads CASSATLGGGRTGWNYGYTF. Written as DNA, the CDR3 is TGTGCCAGCAGCGCCACCTTAGGGGGGGGGCGGACAGGGTGGAACTATGGCTACACCTTC.

J is TRBJ2-1 and V is TRBV6-6; 13 bases line up with TRBD2. This CDR3 has 16 amino acids. After removal of 2 bases from V and 7 bases from J, the junction contained 5 bases not matched to a gene. Germline CDR1 and CDR2: MNHNY and SVGAGI (reference sequence). The CDR3 DNA reads TGTGCCAGCAGTTACCCAGGACTAGCGGGGGCGAATGAGCAGTTCTTC. This encodes CASSYPGLAGANEQFF.

The V gene is TRBV28, the J gene TRBJ2-2, with 7 bases that match TRBD1. The CDR3 loop spans 15 amino acids. The junction had 4 bases not matched to a gene; V was cut back by 5 bases and J by 1 base. Germline assignment: CDR1 MDHEN and CDR2 SYDVKM. The CDR3 nucleotides are TGTGCCAGCAGTGCCGGGACAGTGAACACCGGGGAGCTGTTTTTT. It translates to CASSAGTVNTGELFF. Combining the CDR3 with reference TRBV28 and TRBJ2-2 gives the whole variable domain DVKVTQSSRYLVKRTGEKVFLECVQDMDHENMFWYRQDPGLGLRLIYFSYDVKMKEKGDIPEGYSVSREKKERFSLILESASTNQTSMYLCASSAGTVNTGELFFGEGSRLTVL.

The V gene is TRBV9, the J gene TRBJ1-6, with 9 positions matching TRBD1. V lost 0 bases to trimming and J lost 9 bases; unmatched junction nucleotides: 10. Germline loops: CDR1 SGDLS, CDR2 YYNGEE. CDR3 length: 17 residues. In DNA form, the CDR3 reads TGTGCCAGCAGCGTAGAGGACAGGGGAGTTTCTGTTTCACCCCTCCACTTT. Amino acid sequence: CASSVEDRGVSVSPLHF.

The chain joins TRBV6-6 to TRBJ2-7; 12 bases map to TRBD1. Germline V gene data show CDR1 as MNHNY and CDR2 as SVGAGI (reference sequence). CDR3 size: 16 residues. With 7 bases clipped from V and 6 bases from J, the junction kept 13 bases outside the gene matches. CDR3 in amino acids: CASTPGQGARGSEQYF. As DNA, the CDR3 is TGTGCCAGCACCCCGGGACAGGGGGCTCGTGGGTCCGAGCAGTACTTC.

The rearrangement links TRBV7-2 to TRBJ1-2, with D hard to call. From germline, CDR1 is SGHTA and CDR2 FQGNSA. Trimming removed 4 bases at V and 0 bases at J, with 9 bases between. The CDR3 extends over 14 amino acids. The CDR3, as DNA: TGTGCCAGCAGCTATCGGAGGACTAACTATGGCTACACCTTC. It yields the protein CASSYRRTNYGYTF.

The V and J genes are TRBV9 and TRBJ2-3; unclear D gene. Per the germline V gene, CDR1 is SGDLS and CDR2 is YYNGEE. The CDR3 contains 13 residues. The V gene lost 5 bases and the J gene lost 2 bases, with 9 bases spanning the gap. This chain's CDR3 is CASSLSLTDTQYF. Written as DNA, the CDR3 is TGTGCCAGCAGTTTGTCCCTCACAGATACGCAGTATTTT.

This chain connects TRBV7-6 to TRBJ2-5, with 7 bases lining up with TRBD1. Germline CDR1 reads SGHVS; CDR2 reads FNYEAQ. This CDR3 spans 16 amino acids. V gave up 0 bases and J gave up 2 bases; unmatched junction bases: 6. The chain's CDR3 is CASSLAGTATQETQYF. The CDR3 DNA sequence: TGTGCCAGCAGCTTAGCTGGGACAGCAACTCAAGAGACCCAGTACTTC. Looking up the rest from reference TRBV7-6 and TRBJ2-5 gives the full variable domain: GAGVSQSPRYKVTKRGQDVALRCDPISGHVSLYWYRQALGQGPEFLTYFNYEAQQDKSGLPNDRFSAERPEGSISTLTIQRTEQRDSAMYRCASSLAGTATQETQYFGPGTRLLVL.

This clone occurred once. The chain couples TRBV5-8 to TRBJ1-1, with D uncertain. The CDR3 sequence is 15 residues long. The germline V gene has CDR1 SGHTS and CDR2 YDEGEE. Trimming took 6 bases from V and 3 from J, leaving 18 bases between them. The CDR3 DNA is TGTGCCAGCATCAACTCAGGAATTTGGGACACTGAAGCTTTCTTT. As protein: CASINSGIWDTEAFF.

The genes are TRBV7-2 and TRBJ2-7; no clear D gene. Trimming stripped 5 bases from V and 2 bases from J, with 16 bases between. The V gene's germline CDR1 is SGHTA and CDR2 FQGNSA. The CDR3 length is 15 residues. CDR3 residues: CASSTSIAPAYEQYF. The CDR3 nucleotides are TGTGCCAGCAGCACATCGATAGCCCCCGCCTACGAGCAGTACTTC. The full variable domain, completed using reference TRBV7-2 and TRBJ2-7, is GAGVSQSPSNKVTEKGKDVELRCDPISGHTALYWYRQSLGQGLEFLIYFQGNSAPDKSGLPSDRFSAERTGGSVSTLTIQRTQQEDSAVYLCASSTSIAPAYEQYFGPGTRLTVT.

This rearrangement joins TRBV20-1 to TRBJ1-2; D unresolved. V lost 5 bases and J 6 bases, leaving 10 bases between the germline ends. CDR1 is DFQATT and CDR2 is SNEGSKA in the germline V gene (reference sequence). The CDR3 sequence is 11 residues long. CDR3 DNA sequence: TGCAGTGCTTGGCCCGCGGATGGCTACACCTTC. Translation: CSAWPADGYTF.

The chain joins TRBV9 to TRBJ2-6; a possible D gene is TRBD1 (6 bases). Germline V CDR1 and CDR2: SGDLS, YYNGEE. Trimming removed 0 bases at V and 0 bases at J, with 16 bases between. This CDR3 has 19 amino acids. The DNA of the CDR3 is TGTGCCAGCAGCGTAGCTAGGGGGAAACAGACCTCTGGGGCCAACGTCCTGACTTTC. Translating it yields CASSVARGKQTSGANVLTF.

The chain is built from TRBV6-2 or TRBV6-3 and TRBJ2-1, with 11 bases fitting TRBD2. Germline lookup yields CDR1 MNHEY and CDR2 SVGEGT. This CDR3 comprises 14 residues. Trimming at V came to 6 bases and at J to 9 bases, leaving 7 bases not matched to a gene. The CDR3 is CASSLSGGAGEQFF. The CDR3 DNA follows: TGTGCCAGCAGCCTTAGCGGGGGGGCCGGTGAGCAGTTCTTC.

This chain joins TRBV2 and TRBJ2-7; D gene ambiguous. The CDR3 is 12 amino acids. Germline CDR1 reads SNHLY; CDR2 reads FYNNEI. V gave up 2 bases and J gave up 2 bases, with 4 bases separating them. The CDR3 loop is CASSEQAYEQYF. Here the CDR3 DNA reads TGTGCCAGCAGTGAACAGGCCTACGAGCAGTACTTC.

J is TRBJ1-4 and V is TRBV7-9, with 9 positions matching TRBD1. With V trimmed by 7 bases and J by 0 bases, 3 bases remained unmatched. Germline V CDR1 and CDR2: SEHNR, FQNEAQ (reference sequence). The CDR3 has 15 residues. In DNA form, the CDR3 reads TGTGCCAGCACTAGACAGGGGGCAACTAATGAAAAACTGTTTTTT. Protein sequence: CASTRQGATNEKLFF.

The rearrangement links TRBV12-3 or TRBV12-4 to TRBJ1-1, with D possibly being TRBD1 (5 bases). This CDR3 is 12 amino acids long. The germline V and J ends were trimmed by 5 bases and 8 bases, with 12 bases remaining between them. CDR3 sequence reads: CASSPPEGEAFF. The DNA for the CDR3 is TGTGCCAGCAGTCCCCCGGAGGGGGAAGCTTTCTTT.

DNA for the CDR3: TGCGCCAGCAGCCAAGATCCCGCCCTCAGTCAGCCCCAGCATTTT. Encoded protein: CASSQDPALSQPQHF. J is TRBJ1-5 and V is TRBV4-3, with D uncertain. The germline V gene has CDR1 LGHNA and CDR2 YSLEER. The V end lost 0 bases, the J end lost 6 bases, and 12 bases lay between the germline ends. This CDR3 is 15 amino acids long.

Only a few counts were recorded for this clone. The J gene is TRBJ2-2, the V gene TRBV5-1, with 8 positions matching TRBD1. J was trimmed by 4 bases and V by 4 bases; bases with no gene match: 6. Germline V gives CDR1 SGHRS, CDR2 YFSETQ. The CDR3 loop spans 15 amino acids. The CDR3, as DNA: TGCGCCAGCAGCCAGACAGGGGACGGCACCGGGGAGCTGTTTTTT. This codes for CASSQTGDGTGELFF.

The J gene is TRBJ1-2, the V gene TRBV28, with 9 bases that match TRBD1. In germline, CDR1 is MDHEN, CDR2 SYDVKM. V trimming: 5 bases; J trimming: 4 bases; junction bases outside the gene matches: 8. There are 15 residues in the CDR3. CDR3: CASSPETGGSYGYTF. In nucleotides, the CDR3 is TGTGCCAGCAGTCCCGAGACAGGGGGAAGCTATGGCTACACCTTC.

The chain has TRBV18 and TRBJ1-3, with D tentatively TRBD1 (5 bases). Looked up from germline, CDR1 is KGHSH and CDR2 is LQKENI. CDR3 length: 16 residues. V was clipped by 6 bases and J by 0 bases, with 15 bases between them. CDR3 protein: CASSGSRQNSGNTIYF. The CDR3 nucleotides are TGTGCCAGCTCCGGATCGAGACAGAACTCTGGAAACACCATATATTTT.

The chain carries TRBV15 and TRBJ1-3, with TRBD1 matching 8 bases. Losses at the gene ends were 7 bases for V and 4 bases for J; bases not matched to a gene: 9. CDR1 and CDR2 from the germline V gene are LNHNV and YYDKDF (reference sequence). The CDR3 is made up of 15 amino acids. CDR3 region: CATTSQGAVGNTIYF. Written as DNA, the CDR3 is TGTGCCACCACCAGTCAGGGGGCGGTAGGAAACACCATATATTTT.

The chain has TRBV27 and TRBJ1-2; possibly TRBD1 for D (6 bases). Germline V gives CDR1 MNHEY, CDR2 SMNVEV (reference sequence). The CDR3 has 16 residues. V shed 5 bases and J shed 0 bases, with 16 bases lying between them. CDR3 sequence: CASSPRLDRANYGYTF. For the CDR3, the DNA is TGTGCCAGCAGTCCCCGACTGGACAGAGCTAACTATGGCTACACCTTC.

The genes are TRBV9 and TRBJ1-2, with D possibly matching TRBD1 (5 bases). This CDR3 is 15 amino acids long. CDR1 SGDLS and CDR2 YYNGEE come from the germline V gene. The V gene lost 6 bases and the J gene lost 0 bases, with 15 bases spanning the gap. CDR3 protein: CASTQTQGSNYGYTF. CDR3 coding DNA: TGTGCCAGCACCCAAACTCAGGGTTCTAACTATGGCTACACCTTC.

The rearrangement links TRBV6-5 to TRBJ1-6; perhaps TRBD1 as D (6 bases). The germline V gene encodes CDR1 MNHEY and CDR2 SVGAGI. The CDR3 length is 15 residues. Trimming shortened V by 7 bases and J by 8 bases, and 18 bases separated the two germline ends. As DNA, the CDR3 is TGTGCCAGCACCAAAGCAAGGGGGTTCGATTCACCCCTCCACTTT. The encoded protein is CASTKARGFDSPLHF.

The count of this clone is one. The rearrangement links TRBV6-5 to TRBJ1-1; 9 nucleotides line up with TRBD1. The length of the CDR3 is 14 residues. V was clipped by 6 bases and J by 4 bases; unmatched bases: 6. Germline V lookup: CDR1 MNHEY, CDR2 SVGAGI. CDR3 protein: CASRETGGGTEAFF. The CDR3 DNA reads TGTGCCAGCAGAGAGACAGGGGGTGGCACTGAAGCTTTCTTT.

The chain has TRBV6-6 and TRBJ2-7; no clear D gene. This CDR3 has 13 amino acids. Between the trimmed V and J ends, which lost 9 bases and 1 base, there was a span of 13 bases. Germline-derived CDR1 and CDR2 are MNHNY and SVGAGI (reference sequence). The CDR3 spells CASGLSLSYEQYF. The CDR3 DNA reads TGTGCCAGTGGGCTTTCCCTTTCCTACGAGCAGTACTTC.

CDR3 sequence reads: CASSQYGGPEETQYF. The DNA of the CDR3 is TGTGCCAGCAGCCAATATGGCGGTCCGGAGGAGACCCAGTACTTC. The chain joins TRBV16 to TRBJ2-5; D not certain. The length of the CDR3 is 15 residues. V dropped 1 base and J dropped 5 bases, with 14 bases sitting between them. Germline CDR1 is KGHSY and CDR2 is FQNENV. Looking up the rest from reference TRBV16 and TRBJ2-5 gives the full variable domain: GEEVAQTPKHLVRGEGQKAKLYCAPIKGHSYVFWYQQVLKNEFKFLISFQNENVFDETGMPKERFSAKCLPNSPCSLEIQATKLEDSAVYFCASSQYGGPEETQYFGPGTRLLVL.

The genes are TRBV7-6 and TRBJ2-3, with a tentative D call TRBD2 (6 bases). Trimming took off 5 bases at V and 0 bases at J, with 18 bases between the two ends. The CDR3 covers 17 residues. Germline lookup yields CDR1 SGHVS and CDR2 FNYEAQ. CDR3 region: CASSPRGSGRSTDTQYF. CDR3 bases: TGTGCCAGCAGCCCGCGGGGAAGCGGGCGGAGCACAGATACGCAGTATTTT.